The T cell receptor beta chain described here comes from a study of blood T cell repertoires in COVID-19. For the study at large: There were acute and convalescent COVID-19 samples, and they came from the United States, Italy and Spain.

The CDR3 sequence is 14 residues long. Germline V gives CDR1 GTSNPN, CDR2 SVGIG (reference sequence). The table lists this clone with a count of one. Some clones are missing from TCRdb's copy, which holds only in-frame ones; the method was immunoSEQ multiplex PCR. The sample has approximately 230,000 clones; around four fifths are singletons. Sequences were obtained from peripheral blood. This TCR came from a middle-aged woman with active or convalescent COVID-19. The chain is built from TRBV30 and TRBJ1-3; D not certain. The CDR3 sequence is CAYGRGHSGNTIYF. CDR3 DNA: TGTGCTTACGGACGGGGTCACTCTGGAAACACCATATATTTT.